The sequence of this TCR beta chain was determined in a study of cytomegalovirus exposure and HLA in healthy donors. The CDR3 sequence is 14 residues long. V was trimmed by 2 bases and J by 6 bases, leaving 15 bases between them. CDR1 is SGHKS and CDR2 is YYEKEE in the germline V gene (reference sequence). Libraries were prepared by immunoSEQ multiplex PCR; TCRdb keeps only in-frame clonotypes and omits some of them. The sample has about 190,000 clones, 84% seen once; the top ten hold over 5.5%. Source material: PBMCs. The chain uses TRBV5-5 and TRBJ2-7; tentatively, D is TRBD2 (7 bases). The receptor comes from a young man in good health and CMV-seropositive. Here the CDR3 DNA reads TGTGCCAGCAGCTTCGGGGCGGGGGCGAGCGAGCAGTACTTC. Translating gives CASSFGAGASEQYF.